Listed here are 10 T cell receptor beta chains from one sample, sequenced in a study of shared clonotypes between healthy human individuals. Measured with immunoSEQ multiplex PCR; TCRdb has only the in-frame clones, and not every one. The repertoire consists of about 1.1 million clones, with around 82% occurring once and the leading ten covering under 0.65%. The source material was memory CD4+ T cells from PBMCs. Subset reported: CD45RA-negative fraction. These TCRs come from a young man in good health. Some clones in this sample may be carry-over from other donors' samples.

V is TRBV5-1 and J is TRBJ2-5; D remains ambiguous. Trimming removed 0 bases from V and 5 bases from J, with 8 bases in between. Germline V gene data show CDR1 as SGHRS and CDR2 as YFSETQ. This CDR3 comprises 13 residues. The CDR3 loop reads CASSLALGETQYF. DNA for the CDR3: TGCGCCAGCAGCTTGGCGCTCGGGGAGACCCAGTACTTC.

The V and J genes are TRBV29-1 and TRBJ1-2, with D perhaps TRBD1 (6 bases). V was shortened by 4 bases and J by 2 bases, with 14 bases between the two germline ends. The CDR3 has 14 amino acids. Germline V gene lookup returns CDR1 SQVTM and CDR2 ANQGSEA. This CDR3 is CSVGLRGGNYGYTF. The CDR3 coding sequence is TGCAGCGTTGGTCTCAGGGGTGGAAACTATGGCTACACCTTC.

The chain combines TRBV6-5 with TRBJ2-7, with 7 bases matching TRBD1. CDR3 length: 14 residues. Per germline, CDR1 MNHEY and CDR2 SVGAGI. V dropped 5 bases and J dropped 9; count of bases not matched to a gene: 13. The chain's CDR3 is CASSRKPGGDAQYF. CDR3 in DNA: TGTGCCAGCAGTCGGAAGCCAGGGGGAGACGCGCAGTACTTC.

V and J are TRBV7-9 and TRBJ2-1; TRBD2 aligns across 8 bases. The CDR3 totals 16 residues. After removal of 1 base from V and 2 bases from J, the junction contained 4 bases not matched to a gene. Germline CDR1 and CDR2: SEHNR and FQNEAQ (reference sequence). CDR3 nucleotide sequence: TGTGCCAGCAGCTTAGGGAGCGGGAGACCCTACAATGAGCAGTTCTTC. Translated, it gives CASSLGSGRPYNEQFF.

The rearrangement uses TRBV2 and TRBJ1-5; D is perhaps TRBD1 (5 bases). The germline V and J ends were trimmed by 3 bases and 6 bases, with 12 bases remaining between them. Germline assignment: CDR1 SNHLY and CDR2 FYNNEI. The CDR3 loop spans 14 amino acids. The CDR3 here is CASSELTESQPQHF. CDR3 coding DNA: TGTGCCAGCAGTGAGTTGACAGAGAGTCAGCCCCAGCATTTT.

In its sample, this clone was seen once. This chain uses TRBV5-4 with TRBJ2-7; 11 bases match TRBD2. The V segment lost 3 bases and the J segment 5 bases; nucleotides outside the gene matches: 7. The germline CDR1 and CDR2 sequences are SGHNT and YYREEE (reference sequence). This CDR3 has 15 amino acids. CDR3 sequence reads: CASSSFSGRVDEQYF. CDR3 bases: TGTGCCAGCAGCTCTTTTAGCGGGAGGGTCGACGAGCAGTACTTC. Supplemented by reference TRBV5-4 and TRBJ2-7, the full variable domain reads ETGVTQSPTHLIKTRGQQVTLRCSSQSGHNTVSWYQQALGQGPQFIFQYYREEENGRGNFPPRFSGLQFPNYSSELNVNALELDDSALYLCASSSFSGRVDEQYFGPGTRLTVT.

Written as DNA, the CDR3 is TGTGCCAGCAGCTTGGCGGGACTAGCGGGAGTCCGTGAGCAGTACTTC. It yields the protein CASSLAGLAGVREQYF. This chain connects TRBV11-2 to TRBJ2-7, with 14 bases that match TRBD2. Germline V lookup: CDR1 SGHAT, CDR2 FQNNGV. The CDR3 is 16 residues long. J was trimmed by 7 bases and V by 3 bases; bases with no gene match: 8.

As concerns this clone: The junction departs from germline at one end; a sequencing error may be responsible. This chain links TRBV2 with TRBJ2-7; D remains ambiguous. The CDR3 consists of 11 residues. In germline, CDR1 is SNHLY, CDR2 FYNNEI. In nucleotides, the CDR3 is TGTGCCAGCAGTGAAGCGATTAGTAAGGACTTC. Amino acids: CASSEAISKDF.

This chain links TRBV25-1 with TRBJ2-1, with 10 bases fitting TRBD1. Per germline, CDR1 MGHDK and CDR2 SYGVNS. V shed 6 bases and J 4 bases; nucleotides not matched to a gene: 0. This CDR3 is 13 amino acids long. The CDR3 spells CASRGQGYNEQFF. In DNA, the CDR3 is TGTGCCAGCAGGGGACAGGGGTACAATGAGCAGTTCTTC.

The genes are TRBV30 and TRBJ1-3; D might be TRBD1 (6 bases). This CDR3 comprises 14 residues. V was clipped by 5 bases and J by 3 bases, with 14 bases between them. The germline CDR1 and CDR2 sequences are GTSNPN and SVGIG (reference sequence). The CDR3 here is CAWDYGTRGNTIYF. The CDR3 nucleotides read TGTGCCTGGGATTACGGGACACGTGGAAACACCATATATTTT.